The clone carrying this T cell receptor (beta chain) was seen many times. Its antigen is not identified. One entry per CDR3 protein results from TCRdb running MiXCR on the 5' RACE reads. The sample has approximately 150,000 distinct CDR3 sequences, over 15% seen once; the top ten hold around 2.4%. The data were taken from a study of T-cell memory formation after mild COVID-19. Study details: In these data, TCR clusters were largely donor specific.

This CDR3 has 13 residues. Trimming cost V 6 bases and J 2 bases; bases outside gene matches: 5. Germline lookup yields CDR1 DFQATT and CDR2 SNEGSKA (reference sequence). General observations from the study: Detection of some responders pre-infection suggested pre-existing cross-reactive memory T cells participated.

The specimen sequenced was PBMCs or a T cell subset sorted from them (not recorded which). This TCR derives from an adult woman who had mild COVID-19 (a few samples of this study predate the infection). Cell type and time point are not known. This sequence joins TRBV20-1 and TRBJ2-7, with 9 bases identical to TRBD2. The CDR3 region has the DNA TGCAGTGCACAAGCGGGGGGCACCTACGAGCAGTACTTC. It yields the protein CSAQAGGTYEQYF.